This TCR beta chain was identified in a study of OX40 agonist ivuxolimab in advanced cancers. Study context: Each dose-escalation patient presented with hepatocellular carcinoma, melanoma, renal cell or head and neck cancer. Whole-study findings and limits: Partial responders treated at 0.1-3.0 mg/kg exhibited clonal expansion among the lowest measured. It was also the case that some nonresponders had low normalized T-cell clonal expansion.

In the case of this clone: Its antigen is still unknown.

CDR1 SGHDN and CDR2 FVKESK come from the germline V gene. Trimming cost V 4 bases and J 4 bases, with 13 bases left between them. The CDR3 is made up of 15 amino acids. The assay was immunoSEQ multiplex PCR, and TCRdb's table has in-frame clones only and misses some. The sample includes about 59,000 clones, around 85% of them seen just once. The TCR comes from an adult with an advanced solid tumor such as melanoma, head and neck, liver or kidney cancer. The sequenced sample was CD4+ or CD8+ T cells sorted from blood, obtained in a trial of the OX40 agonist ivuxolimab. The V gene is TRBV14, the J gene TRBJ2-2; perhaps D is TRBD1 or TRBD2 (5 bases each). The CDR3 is CASSPLGTTTGELFF. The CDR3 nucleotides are TGTGCCAGCAGCCCTCTCGGGACGACCACCGGGGAGCTGTTTTTT.